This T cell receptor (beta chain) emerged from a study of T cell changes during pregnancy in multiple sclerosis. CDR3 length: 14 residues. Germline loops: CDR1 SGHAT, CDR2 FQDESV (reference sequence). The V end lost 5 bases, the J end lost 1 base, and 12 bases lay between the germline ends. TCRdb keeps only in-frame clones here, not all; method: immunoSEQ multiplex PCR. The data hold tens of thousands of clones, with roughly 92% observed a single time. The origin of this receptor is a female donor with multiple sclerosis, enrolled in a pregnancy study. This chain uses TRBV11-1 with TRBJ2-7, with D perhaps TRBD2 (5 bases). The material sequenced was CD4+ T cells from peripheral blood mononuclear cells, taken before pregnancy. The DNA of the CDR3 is TGTGCCAGCAGCCAAGGACTTCCTTCCTACGAGCAGTACTTC. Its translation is CASSQGLPSYEQYF.